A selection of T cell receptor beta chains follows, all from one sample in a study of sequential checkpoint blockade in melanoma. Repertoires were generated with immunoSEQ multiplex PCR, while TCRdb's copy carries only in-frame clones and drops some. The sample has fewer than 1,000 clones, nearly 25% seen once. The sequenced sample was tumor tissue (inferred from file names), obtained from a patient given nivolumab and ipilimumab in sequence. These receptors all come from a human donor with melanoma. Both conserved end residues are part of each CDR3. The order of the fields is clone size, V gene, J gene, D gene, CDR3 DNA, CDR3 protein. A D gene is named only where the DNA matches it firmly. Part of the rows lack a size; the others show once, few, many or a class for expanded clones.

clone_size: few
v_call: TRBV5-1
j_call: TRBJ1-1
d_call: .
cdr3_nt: TGCGCCAGCAGCTCTTATCCCGACCCCGGGGGAGCTTTCTTT
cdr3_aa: CASSSYPDPGGAFF

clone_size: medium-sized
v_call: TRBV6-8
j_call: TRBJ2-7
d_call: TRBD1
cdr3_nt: TGTGCCAGCAGTTACTCTTGGGACAGGCTTGGCGAGCAGTACTTC
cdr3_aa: CASSYSWDRLGEQYF

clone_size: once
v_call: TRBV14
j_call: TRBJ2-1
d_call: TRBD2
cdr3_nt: TGTGCCAGCAGCCAAGAAGGGCGTCTAGCGGGAGGGTACACTGAGCAGTTCTTC
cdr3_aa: CASSQEGRLAGGYTEQFF

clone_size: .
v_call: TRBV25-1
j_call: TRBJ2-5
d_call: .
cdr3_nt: TGTGCCAGCAGTGAGTACGGGGTAGAGACCCAGTACTTC
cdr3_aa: CASSEYGVETQYF

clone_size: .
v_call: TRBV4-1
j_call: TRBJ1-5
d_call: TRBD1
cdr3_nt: TGCGCCAGCAGCCAGGGGACAGGCAATCAGCCCCAGCATTTT
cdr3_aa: CASSQGTGNQPQHF

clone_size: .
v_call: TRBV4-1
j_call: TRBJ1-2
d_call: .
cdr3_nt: TGCGCCAGCAGCCAAGACCGCCCCGGGAGGGCGGGTGGCTACACCTTC
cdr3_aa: CASSQDRPGRAGGYTF

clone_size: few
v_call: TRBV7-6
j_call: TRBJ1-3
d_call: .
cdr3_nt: TGTGCCAGCAGTATCGGATTGGCGGCAGGACAAAACACCATATATTTT
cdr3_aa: CASSIGLAAGQNTIYF

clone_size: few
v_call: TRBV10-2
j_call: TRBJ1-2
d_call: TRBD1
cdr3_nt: TGCGCCAGCAGTGAGGGACAGGGCCTTAACTATGGCTACACCTTC
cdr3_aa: CASSEGQGLNYGYTF

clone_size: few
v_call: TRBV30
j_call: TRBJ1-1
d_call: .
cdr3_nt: TGTGCCTGGAGTACCCAGGGCCGGCAAGGGGCTTTCTTT
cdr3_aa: CAWSTQGRQGAFF

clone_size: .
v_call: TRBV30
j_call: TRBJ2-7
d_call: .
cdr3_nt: TGTGCCTGGGACCGCGGGGGAGGGGGCTACGAGCAGTACTTC
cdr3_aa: CAWDRGGGGYEQYF

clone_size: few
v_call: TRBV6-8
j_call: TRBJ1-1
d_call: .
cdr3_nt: TGTGCCAGCAAGGGGGTAGGGGCTGAGAACACTGAAGCTTTCTTT
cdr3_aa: CASKGVGAENTEAFF

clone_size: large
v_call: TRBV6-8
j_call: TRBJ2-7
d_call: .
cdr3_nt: TGTGCCAGTCGGGACGGGGGCGTACACGAGCAGTACTTC
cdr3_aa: CASRDGGVHEQYF

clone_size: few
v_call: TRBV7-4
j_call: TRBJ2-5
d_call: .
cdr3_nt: TGTGCCAGCAGCCTGGGACGTCAAGAGACCCAGTACTTC
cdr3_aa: CASSLGRQETQYF

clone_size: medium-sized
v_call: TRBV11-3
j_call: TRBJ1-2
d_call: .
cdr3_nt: TGTGCCAGCAGCTCGAGCGCCGCTAACTATGGCTACACCTTC
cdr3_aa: CASSSSAANYGYTF

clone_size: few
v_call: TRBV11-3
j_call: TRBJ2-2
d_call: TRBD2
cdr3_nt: TGTGCCAGCAGCCGACATCCCGGGACTAGCGGGAGTGTATCGGGGGAGCTGTTTTTT
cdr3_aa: CASSRHPGTSGSVSGELFF

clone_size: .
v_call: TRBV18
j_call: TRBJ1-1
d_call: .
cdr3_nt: TGTGCCAGCTCAACTAAGGGAGGCACTGAAGCTTTCTTT
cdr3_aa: CASSTKGGTEAFF

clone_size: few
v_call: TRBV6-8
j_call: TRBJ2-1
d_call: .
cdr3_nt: TGTGCCAGTAGGCCCGGGGCTGAGACGGGTAAGCAGTTCTTC
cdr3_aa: CASRPGAETGKQFF

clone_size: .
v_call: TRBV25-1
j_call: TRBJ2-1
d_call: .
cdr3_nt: TGTGCCAGCAGTGAAGATAGGGGACAGCAGTTCTTC
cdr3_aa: CASSEDRGQQFF

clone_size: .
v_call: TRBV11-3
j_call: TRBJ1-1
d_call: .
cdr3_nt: TGTGCCAGCAGCTCCCCGAGCGGCGTGGAAACTGAAGCTTTCTTT
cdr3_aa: CASSSPSGVETEAFF

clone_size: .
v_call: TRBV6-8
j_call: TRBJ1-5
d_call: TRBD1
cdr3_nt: TGTGCCAGCAGTTCCCACTGGGACAGGGGGCCGAGGAGCAATCAGCCCCAGCATTTT
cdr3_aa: CASSSHWDRGPRSNQPQHF

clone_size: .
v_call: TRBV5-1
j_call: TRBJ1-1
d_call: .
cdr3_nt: TGCGCCAGCAGCTTGGGTTTGTGGTCGGGTGGAACTGAAGCTTTCTTT
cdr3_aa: CASSLGLWSGGTEAFF

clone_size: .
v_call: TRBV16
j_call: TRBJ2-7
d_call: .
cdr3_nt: TGTGCCAGCAGCCAAACGATCGGAGGCAGGATGTACGAGCAGTACTTC
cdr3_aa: CASSQTIGGRMYEQYF

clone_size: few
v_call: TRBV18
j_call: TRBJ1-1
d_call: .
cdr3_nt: TGTGCCAGCTCACCGGGACAAAAAATGAACACTGAAGCTTTCTTT
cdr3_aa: CASSPGQKMNTEAFF

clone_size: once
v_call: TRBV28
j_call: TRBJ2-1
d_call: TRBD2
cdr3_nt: TGTGCCAGCACAATAGCGGGAGTGGTTGAGCAGTTCTTC
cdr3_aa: CASTIAGVVEQFF

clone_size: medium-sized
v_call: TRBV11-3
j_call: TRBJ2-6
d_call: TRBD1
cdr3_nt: TGTGCCAGCACCCTAAAGGTTGGGACAGGGTTCTCTGGGGCCAACGTCCTGACTTTC
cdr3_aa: CASTLKVGTGFSGANVLTF

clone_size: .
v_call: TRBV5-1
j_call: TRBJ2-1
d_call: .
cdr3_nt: TGCGCCAGCAGCTTAGACTCAGGGTACAATGAGCAGTTCTTC
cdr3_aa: CASSLDSGYNEQFF

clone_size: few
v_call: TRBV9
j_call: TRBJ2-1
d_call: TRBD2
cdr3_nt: TGTGCCAGCAGCGTAATAGCGGGAGATAACCGCAATGAGCAGTTCTTC
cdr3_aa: CASSVIAGDNRNEQFF

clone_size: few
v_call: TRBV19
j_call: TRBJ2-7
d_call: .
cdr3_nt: TGTGCCAGCGGTAGTGTCGGGACGGGCACCTACGAGCAGTACTTC
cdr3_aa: CASGSVGTGTYEQYF

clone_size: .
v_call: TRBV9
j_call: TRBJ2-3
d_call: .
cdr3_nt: TGTGCCAGCAGCGTAGATACAGATACGCAGTATTTT
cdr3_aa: CASSVDTDTQYF

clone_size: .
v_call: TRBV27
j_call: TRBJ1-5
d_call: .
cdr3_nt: TGTGCCAGCAGTTCCCAGGGAGGCTGGGGGCAGCCCCAGCATTTT
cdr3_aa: CASSSQGGWGQPQHF

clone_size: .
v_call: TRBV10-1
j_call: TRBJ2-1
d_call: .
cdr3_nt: TGCGCCAGCAGCCCCTCTTCCCGGACGGCCTACAATGAGCAGTTCTTC
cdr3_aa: CASSPSSRTAYNEQFF

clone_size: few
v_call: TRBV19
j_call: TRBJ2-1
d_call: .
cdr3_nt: TGTGCCAGTAGGGGGACCTACAATGAGCAGTTCTTC
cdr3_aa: CASRGTYNEQFF

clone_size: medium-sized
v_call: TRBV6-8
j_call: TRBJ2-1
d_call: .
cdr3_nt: TGTGCCATCAGTCTTCCCGTCGGGGGGCTTCCCTCCAATGAGCAGTTCTTC
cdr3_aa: CAISLPVGGLPSNEQFF

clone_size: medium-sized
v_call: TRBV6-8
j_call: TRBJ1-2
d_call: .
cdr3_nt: TGTGCCAGCAGCTTAACACGGGGTTATGGCTACACCTTC
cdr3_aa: CASSLTRGYGYTF

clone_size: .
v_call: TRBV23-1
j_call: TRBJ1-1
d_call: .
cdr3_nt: TGCGCCAGCAGCTTATCGTCCGGCACTGAAGCTTTCTTT
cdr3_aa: CASSLSSGTEAFF

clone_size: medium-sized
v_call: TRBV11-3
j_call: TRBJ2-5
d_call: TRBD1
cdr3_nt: TGTGCCAGCAGCTTGGGACAGGTCAGGGGGACCCAGTACTTC
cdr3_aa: CASSLGQVRGTQYF